The 27 T cell receptor beta chains reported below all come from one sample, sequenced in a study of T cell responses to AZD1222 COVID-19 vaccine. TCRdb's table, derived via immunoSEQ multiplex PCR, lists solely in-frame clones and lacks some. The sample contains around 140,000 clones, 92% of which appear only once. This specimen consisted of peripheral blood, obtained 28 days after the second AZD1222 dose. The receptors were sampled from an adult who received the AZD1222 COVID-19 vaccine.

The V gene is TRBV10-3, the J gene TRBJ1-1; no clear D gene. V was clipped by 0 bases and J by 3 bases, with 11 bases between them. This CDR3 spans 15 amino acids. CDR1 ENHRY and CDR2 SYGVKD come from the germline V gene. The CDR3 region is CAISESIPRDTEAFF. The CDR3 DNA sequence: TGTGCCATCAGTGAGTCGATACCCCGGGACACTGAAGCTTTCTTT.

This rearrangement joins TRBV19 to TRBJ1-5, with 7 bases aligning to TRBD1. V lost 5 bases, J lost 7 bases, and 14 bases stayed unmatched. The germline V gene encodes CDR1 LNHDA and CDR2 SQIVND (reference sequence). The CDR3 length is 16 residues. In DNA, the CDR3 is TGTGCCAGTAGTGATCGTGGAGACAGGGTGTACCAGCCCCAGCATTTT. Amino acids: CASSDRGDRVYQPQHF. Filled out from reference TRBV19 and TRBJ1-5, the complete variable domain reads DGGITQSPKYLFRKEGQNVTLSCEQNLNHDAMYWYRQDPGQGLRLIYYSQIVNDFQKGDIAEGYSVSREKKESFPLTVTSAQKNPTAFYLCASSDRGDRVYQPQHFGDGTRLSIL.

The sample holds a few counts of this clone. J is TRBJ1-1 and V is TRBV29-1; the match to TRBD1 covers 7 bases. The germline gives CDR1 SQVTM, CDR2 ANQGSEA. The V gene end was trimmed by 5 bases and the J gene end by 3 bases; junction bases not matched to a gene: 15. This CDR3 spans 16 amino acids. The DNA for the CDR3 is TGCAGCGTTAGAGCCCGAGGGGGCGTAGGGGACACTGAAGCTTTCTTT. Its protein is CSVRARGGVGDTEAFF. Using reference TRBV29-1 and TRBJ1-1 for the parts outside the CDR3, the full variable domain is SAVISQKPSRDICQRGTSLTIQCQVDSQVTMMFWYRQQPGQSLTLIATANQGSEATYESGFVIDKFPISRPNLTFSTLTVSNMSPEDSSIYLCSVRARGGVGDTEAFFGQGTRLTVV.

Comment on this clone: The sample holds other DNA sequences that translate to the same CDR3. The chain employs TRBV28 and TRBJ1-1, with D hard to call. The CDR3 spans 14 residues. Germline loops: CDR1 MDHEN, CDR2 SYDVKM. V lost 3 bases and J lost 0, with 8 bases in between. CDR3: CASSLGQLNTEAFF. CDR3 coding DNA: TGTGCCAGCAGTTTGGGTCAGCTGAACACTGAAGCTTTCTTT.

This sequence joins TRBV4-2 and TRBJ2-2; D uncertain. The CDR3 runs 17 residues. CDR1 is LGHNA, CDR2 YNFKEQ, per germline. V lost 0 bases and J 0 bases, leaving 11 bases between the germline ends. CDR3 amino acids: CASSQDIRDANTGELFF. DNA for the CDR3: TGTGCCAGCAGCCAAGATATTAGAGACGCGAACACCGGGGAGCTGTTTTTT.

V is TRBV5-6 and J is TRBJ2-3; D unresolved. The CDR3 is made up of 11 amino acids. V gave up 3 bases and J gave up 7 bases, with 6 bases separating them. Germline CDR1 SGHDT, CDR2 YYEEEE. The CDR3 loop reads CASSSLYTQYF. Written as DNA, the CDR3 is TGTGCCAGCAGCTCATTATATACGCAGTATTTT.

The genes are TRBV4-1 and TRBJ1-1; no clear D gene. V was clipped by 4 bases and J by 0 bases, with 12 bases between them. Per the germline V gene, CDR1 is MGHRA and CDR2 is YSYEKL. The CDR3 covers 15 residues. The CDR3, as DNA: TGCGCCAGCAGCCCGTCTGTCAGATTGAACACTGAAGCTTTCTTT. Its translation: CASSPSVRLNTEAFF.

The chain has TRBV6-5 and TRBJ2-1; 14 nucleotides match TRBD2. CDR3 length: 15 residues. The germline CDR1 and CDR2 sequences are MNHEY and SVGAGI. V lost 6 bases, J lost 9 bases, and 7 bases stayed unmatched. CDR3 in DNA: TGTGCCAGCAGCGAGACTAGCGGGGGGGCAAGTGAGCAGTTCTTC. Amino acids: CASSETSGGASEQFF.

The chain combines TRBV4-2 with TRBJ1-5; D gene ambiguous. Trimming left V 0 bases short and J 6 bases short, with 12 bases between. There are 15 residues in the CDR3. Germline loops: CDR1 LGHNA, CDR2 YNFKEQ. CDR3 amino acids: CASSQEATGIQPQHF. The CDR3 nucleotides read TGTGCCAGCAGCCAAGAAGCAACCGGGATTCAGCCCCAGCATTTT.

The gene calls are TRBV30 and TRBJ1-2; 10 bases fit TRBD1. From germline, CDR1 is GTSNPN and CDR2 SVGIG (reference sequence). The ends lost 8 bases at V and 3 bases at J; junction bases unmatched: 12. CDR3 length: 15 residues. The CDR3 region has the DNA TGTGCCCGCCGGGACAGGGGATTATTGGACTATGGCTACACCTTC. Its translation: CARRDRGLLDYGYTF.

This clone was seen more than once but under ten times. The V and J genes are TRBV23-1 and TRBJ1-4, with TRBD1 matching over 8 bases. TRBV23-1 is identified as an open reading frame with a role that is uncertain. J lost 6 bases, V lost 4 bases, and 10 bases had no gene match. This CDR3 has 16 residues. CDR3 in amino acids: CASSRRPQGADEKLFF. For the CDR3, the DNA is TGCGCCAGCAGTCGAAGGCCCCAGGGGGCTGATGAAAAACTGTTTTTT.

The genes are TRBV19 and TRBJ1-2; D may be TRBD1 (5 bases). Trimming took 7 bases from V and 10 from J, leaving 16 bases between them. The V gene's germline CDR1 is LNHDA and CDR2 SQIVND (reference sequence). The length of the CDR3 is 12 residues. CDR3 in DNA: TGTGCCAGTACGACTGGGGACTATACCTACACCTTC. Protein: CASTTGDYTYTF.

The chain links TRBV6-1 to TRBJ2-5, with 7 bases identical to TRBD1. This CDR3 has 14 residues. Germline lookup yields CDR1 MNHNS and CDR2 SASEGT. V lost 3 bases, J lost 4 bases, and 5 bases stayed unmatched. CDR3 region: CASSDRQGIETQYF. The CDR3 DNA follows: TGTGCCAGCAGTGACCGACAGGGTATAGAGACCCAGTACTTC.

CDR3 residues: CASSPRQSSYNEQFF. DNA of the CDR3: TGCGCCAGCAGCCCTCGACAGAGCTCCTACAATGAGCAGTTCTTC. V usage is TRBV4-1 and J usage is TRBJ2-1; tentatively, D is TRBD1 (5 bases). Trimming removed 4 bases from V and 0 bases from J, with 10 bases in between. CDR1 and CDR2 (germline): MGHRA, YSYEKL. The CDR3 sequence is 15 residues long.

Note on this clone: Sequence at one end of the junction differs from germline and may be a read error. The rearrangement uses TRBV19 and TRBJ1-1, with D uncertain. The germline gives CDR1 LNHDA, CDR2 SQIVND (reference sequence). The CDR3 is 13 residues long. This CDR3 is CANSITSNTEAFF. In DNA, the CDR3 is TGTGCCAATAGTATAACATCGAACACTGAAGCTTTCTTT.

The V gene is TRBV18, the J gene TRBJ1-4, with 9 bases that match TRBD1. This CDR3 region has 16 residues. V was pared by 4 bases and J by 8 bases, with 11 bases of the junction left unmatched. The V gene's germline CDR1 is KGHSH and CDR2 LQKENI. The CDR3 DNA follows: TGTGCCAGCTCACGGAATCCGGGACAGGGCAGCGAAAAACTGTTTTTT. This gives the protein CASSRNPGQGSEKLFF.

V gene TRBV7-3 combines with J gene TRBJ2-7; 8 bases line up with TRBD1. The CDR3 totals 15 residues. Germline V CDR1 and CDR2: SGHTA, FQGTGA. The trim removed 4 bases at V and 2 bases at J, leaving 7 bases unmatched. The CDR3 here is CASSCWTGTPYEQYV. The CDR3 coding sequence is TGTGCCAGCAGCTGCTGGACAGGGACTCCCTACGAGCAGTACGTC.

The genes are TRBV24-1 and TRBJ1-5, with a tentative D call TRBD1 (5 bases). The CDR3 is 16 amino acids. CDR1 and CDR2 (germline): KGHDR, SFDVKD. V was clipped by 7 bases and J by 4 bases, with 19 bases between them. Written as DNA, the CDR3 is TGTGCCACCAGCCCCTCAGGGCCGTCCGGGAATCAGCCCCAGCATTTT. Protein: CATSPSGPSGNQPQHF.

This chain links TRBV30 with TRBJ1-6; D ambiguous. V was shortened by 2 bases and J by 6 bases, with 8 bases between the two germline ends. The CDR3 sequence is 13 residues long. The germline gives CDR1 GTSNPN, CDR2 SVGIG (reference sequence). CDR3 in amino acids: CAWSPDPNSPLHF. CDR3 DNA sequence: TGTGCCTGGAGTCCCGACCCTAATTCACCCCTCCACTTT.

This chain joins TRBV3-1 (or the pseudogene TRBV3-2) and TRBJ1-1, with D possibly matching TRBD1 (6 bases). This CDR3 comprises 13 residues. CDR1 is LGHDT and CDR2 is YNNKEL in the germline V gene (reference sequence). V gave up 4 bases and J gave up 6 bases, with 12 bases separating them. CDR3 nucleotides: TGTGCCAGCAGCCTCACAGGGTGGCCTGAAGCTTTCTTT. It yields the protein CASSLTGWPEAFF.

V usage is TRBV2 and J usage is TRBJ1-5; 7 bases are a match to TRBD1. The V gene's germline CDR1 is SNHLY and CDR2 FYNNEI. The CDR3 has 15 residues. V dropped 11 bases and J dropped 11; count of bases not matched to a gene: 21. The DNA of the CDR3 is TGTGCCTCCAACCTGAGGGGGCCCCGGTGGGAGTCCCAGCATTTT. Protein product: CASNLRGPRWESQHF.

The chain has TRBV28 and TRBJ2-7; 7 bases fit TRBD1. J was trimmed by 2 bases and V by 7 bases; bases with no gene match: 5. Germline CDR1 is MDHEN and CDR2 is SYDVKM. The CDR3 sequence is 13 residues long. CDR3 bases: TGTGCCAGCACCCCGGACAGGCCCTACGAGCAGTACTTC. It specifies CASTPDRPYEQYF.

In its sample, this clone was seen once. For the CDR3, the DNA is TGTGCCAGCGCTCTAAAGAGCTCCTACGAGCAGTACTTC. It encodes CASALKSSYEQYF. The chain recombines TRBV27 with TRBJ2-7; no reliable D call. The CDR3 runs to 13 residues. Germline V gene lookup returns CDR1 MNHEY and CDR2 SMNVEV (reference sequence). Trimming took 8 bases from V and 0 from J, leaving 11 bases between them.

The V gene is TRBV18, the J gene TRBJ1-2; a possible D gene is TRBD1 (6 bases). Per germline, CDR1 KGHSH and CDR2 LQKENI. This CDR3 region has 14 residues. V lost 3 bases and J lost 2, with 10 bases in between. The CDR3 protein is CASSPRQANYGYTF. The CDR3 DNA sequence: TGTGCCAGCTCACCTAGACAGGCAAACTATGGCTACACCTTC.

This chain links TRBV7-9 with TRBJ2-7, with 10 bases fitting TRBD1. J gave up 3 bases and V 4 bases, and 3 bases lay outside the gene matches. Germline loops: CDR1 SEHNR, CDR2 FQNEAQ (reference sequence). CDR3 length: 14 residues. The chain's CDR3 is CASSSGTGDYEQYF. The CDR3 DNA reads as TGTGCCAGCAGCTCCGGGACAGGGGACTACGAGCAGTACTTC. Supplemented by reference TRBV7-9 and TRBJ2-7, the full variable domain reads DTGVSQNPRHKITKRGQNVTFRCDPISEHNRLYWYRQTLGQGPEFLTYFQNEAQLEKSRLLSDRFSAERPKGSFSTLEIQRTEQGDSAMYLCASSSGTGDYEQYFGPGTRLTVT.

V gene TRBV3-1 (or the pseudogene TRBV3-2) combines with J gene TRBJ1-2, with 7 bases that match TRBD1. Trimming took 5 bases from V and 10 from J; bases not matched to a gene: 16. In germline, CDR1 is LGHDT, CDR2 YNNKEL (reference sequence). The CDR3 consists of 15 residues. The DNA for the CDR3 is TGTGCCAGCAGCGACAGGGTTGCCGTACATGAAGCCTACACCTTC. Amino acids: CASSDRVAVHEAYTF.

The rearrangement uses TRBV19 and TRBJ1-2; D unresolved. Germline V CDR1 and CDR2: LNHDA, SQIVND (reference sequence). V was pared by 6 bases and J by 8 bases, with 13 bases between. The CDR3 is 12 amino acids. CDR3 protein: CASSKGGGGYTF. Written as DNA, the CDR3 is TGTGCCAGTAGCAAGGGTGGAGGGGGCTACACCTTC.